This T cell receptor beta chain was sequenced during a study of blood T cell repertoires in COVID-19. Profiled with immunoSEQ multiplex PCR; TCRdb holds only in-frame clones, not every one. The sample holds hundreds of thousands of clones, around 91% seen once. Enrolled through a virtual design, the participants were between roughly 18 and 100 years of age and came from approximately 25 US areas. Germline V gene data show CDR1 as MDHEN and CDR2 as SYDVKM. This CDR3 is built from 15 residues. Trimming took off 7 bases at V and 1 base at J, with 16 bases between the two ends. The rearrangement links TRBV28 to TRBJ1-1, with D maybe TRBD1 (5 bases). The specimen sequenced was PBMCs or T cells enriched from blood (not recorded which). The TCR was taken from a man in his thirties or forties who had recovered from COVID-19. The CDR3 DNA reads TGTGCCAGCATCCCTATCGGCGGGGGGAACACTGAAGCTTTCTTT. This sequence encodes CASIPIGGGNTEAFF.